This T cell receptor (beta chain) is from a study of blood T cell repertoires in COVID-19. The CDR3 consists of 15 residues. Trimming shortened V by 6 bases and J by 7 bases, and 16 bases separated the two germline ends. Germline-derived CDR1 and CDR2 are MNHEY and SMNVEV (reference sequence). TCRdb's table, derived via immunoSEQ multiplex PCR, lists solely in-frame clones and lacks some. The sample lists over 300,000 clones; roughly 90% were seen once. The chain uses TRBV27 and TRBJ1-6; D not certain. The receptor was isolated from a woman between 25 and 40 years old with acute COVID-19. The specimen was PBMCs or T cells enriched from blood (not recorded which). Here the CDR3 DNA reads TGTGCCAGCAGCCCAGTTAAGGGAGGGAATTCACCCCTCCACTTT. Amino acids: CASSPVKGGNSPLHF.